Listed below are T cell receptor beta chains from one sample, sequenced in a study of blood T cell repertoires in COVID-19. Using immunoSEQ multiplex PCR, the repertoire was profiled, and TCRdb retains in-frame clones only, with some absent. This sample yields some 530,000 clones, of which about 88% are seen a single time; approximately 8.3% belongs to the top ten. Input material: PBMCs or T cells enriched from blood (not recorded which). The receptor source for this set is a woman aged 60-75 years who had recovered from COVID-19. Both conserved end residues are part of each CDR3. The D gene is left open where the match is weak. Rows may omit the clone size; those that give it use once, few, many or a size class.

d_call	clone_size	v_call	j_call	cdr3_nt	cdr3_aa
.	.	TRBV6-5	TRBJ2-4	TGTGCCAGCCGCATCTTGGGCCCAAACATTCAGTACTTC	CASRILGPNIQYF
.	.	TRBV1	TRBJ1-4	TGCACCAGCAGCCCCGGGCAGGGGGATGAAAAACTGTTTTTT	CTSSPGQGDEKLFF
.	few	TRBV6-5	TRBJ1-2	TGTGCCAGCAGCCCCGAGTTGGGCCATGGCTACACCTTC	CASSPELGHGYTF
TRBD2	.	TRBV9	TRBJ2-1	TGTGCCAGCAGCGTAGAGCCTAGCGGACTTGAGCAGTTCTTC	CASSVEPSGLEQFF
TRBD1	.	TRBV18	TRBJ2-5	TGTGCCAGCTCACCTGGGACAGACAATTGGGAGACCCAGTACTTC	CASSPGTDNWETQYF
.	once	TRBV4-1	TRBJ1-4	TGCGCCAGCAGCCAAGATTACAGGGCTGAAAAACTGTTTTTT	CASSQDYRAEKLFF
.	.	TRBV19	TRBJ2-7	TGTGCCAGTAGTATCGACAGAACAACCTACGAGCAGTACTTC	CASSIDRTTYEQYF
TRBD1	.	TRBV7-2	TRBJ2-7	TGTGCCAGCAGCCCCGGGGCAGGGGGAAGGTCCTACGAGCAGTACTTC	CASSPGAGGRSYEQYF
TRBD2	.	TRBV24-1	TRBJ2-1	TGTGCCACCAGTGATAGGAATATCGGACTAGCGGGGGGGAGCTCCTACAATGAGCAGTTCTTC	CATSDRNIGLAGGSSYNEQFF
.	.	TRBV7-9	TRBJ1-6	TGTGCCAGCAGCCTCTCGGGGGGCCCTTCACCCCTCCACTTT	CASSLSGGPSPLHF
TRBD1	.	TRBV18	TRBJ1-1	TGTGCCAGCTCACCGACAGGGAGGAACACTGAAGCTTTCTTT	CASSPTGRNTEAFF
.	.	TRBV2	TRBJ2-3	TGTGCCAGCACCAGGGGCACAGATACGCAGTATTTT	CASTRGTDTQYF
TRBD2	.	TRBV9	TRBJ2-2	TGTGCCAGCAGCGTTTTGGGAGGGACCGGGGAGCTGTTTTTT	CASSVLGGTGELFF
.	.	TRBV6-6	TRBJ2-5	TGTGCCAGCAGCGGCCAACAGGGTGGGGACCAGTACTTC	CASSGQQGGDQYF
TRBD2	.	TRBV4-2	TRBJ2-7	TGTGCCAGCAGCCAATCTTCGGGGGGGGTGTCCGAGCAGTACTTC	CASSQSSGGVSEQYF
TRBD2	.	TRBV5-6	TRBJ2-7	TGTGCCAGCAGCTTAGGGCCGCCGGGGGGCTCCTACGAGCAGTACTTC	CASSLGPPGGSYEQYF
.	.	TRBV11-2	TRBJ1-1	TGTGCCAGCAGGTGGAGAAGCACTGAAGCTTTCTTT	CASRWRSTEAFF
TRBD1	few	TRBV28	TRBJ1-5	TGTGCCAGCAGTCCTCATGACAGGGGGGTTCAGCCCCAGCATTTT	CASSPHDRGVQPQHF
.	few	TRBV6-1	TRBJ1-2	TGTGCCAGCAGTGAAGCGGCGACACCCGCCTATGGCTACACCTTC	CASSEAATPAYGYTF
TRBD2	.	TRBV6-5	TRBJ2-2	TGTGCCAGCAAGGGCGGGGGGAACACCGGGGAGCTGTTTTTT	CASKGGGNTGELFF
.	.	TRBV2	TRBJ2-3	TGTGCCAGCAGTCCCCGGGGGTTCCCCATTAGCACAGATACGCAGTATTTT	CASSPRGFPISTDTQYF
.	once	TRBV18	TRBJ2-5	TGTGCCAGCTCACCTCTGGGGGCCGGGGAGACCCAGTACTTC	CASSPLGAGETQYF
.	.	TRBV15	TRBJ1-2	TGTGCCACCCACAGGGAGTACTATGGCTACACCTTC	CATHREYYGYTF
TRBD1	.	TRBV7-8	TRBJ1-5	TGTGCCAGCAGCTTAGCTGGGACAGGGGGTAGCAATCAGCCCCAGCATTTT	CASSLAGTGGSNQPQHF
TRBD1	once	TRBV24-1	TRBJ2-3	TGTGCCACAGGGCCTGGACAGGGTAGCACAGATACGCAGTATTTT	CATGPGQGSTDTQYF
TRBD1	.	TRBV9	TRBJ2-1	TGTGCCAGCAGCGTAGCAGGGACAGGGGCCTACAATGAGCAGTTCTTC	CASSVAGTGAYNEQFF
.	.	TRBV18	TRBJ1-2	TGTGCCAGCTCAATCGGGCCGGAAGGGGCTGGCTACACCTTC	CASSIGPEGAGYTF
.	.	TRBV6-1	TRBJ1-5	TGTGCCACCACTGAACACGGTTGGAATCAGCCCCAGCATTTT	CATTEHGWNQPQHF
TRBD1	.	TRBV6-2/TRBV6-3	TRBJ1-2	TGTGCCAGCAGTTACCTAGGGGGCTGGTTCTATGGCTACACCTTC	CASSYLGGWFYGYTF
TRBD1	.	TRBV18	TRBJ2-1	TGTGCCAGCTGCCCGACAGGGGGCGGAAAGGGCAATGAGCAGTTCTTC	CASCPTGGGKGNEQFF
TRBD1	.	TRBV5-1	TRBJ2-6	TGCGCCAGCAGCTTGGACGGGACAGAGAGCTCTGGGGCCAACGTCCTGACTTTC	CASSLDGTESSGANVLTF
TRBD2	.	TRBV10-3	TRBJ2-2	TGTGCCATCAAAGGCGGGGGAGGAACCGGGGAGCTGTTTTTT	CAIKGGGGTGELFF
.	.	TRBV4-2	TRBJ2-3	TGTGCCAGCAGCCAAGGGCGGCAGGGGACCGATACGCAGTATTTT	CASSQGRQGTDTQYF
.	.	TRBV5-1	TRBJ1-1	TGCGCCAGCAGCTTGTTTAATGGGGGCTCTTCGAACACTGAAGCTTTCTTT	CASSLFNGGSSNTEAFF
.	.	TRBV3-1/TRBV3-2	TRBJ1-1	TGTGCCAGCAGCCAAGATCCCGGGGGAGACACTGAAGCTTTCTTT	CASSQDPGGDTEAFF
TRBD1	.	TRBV5-1	TRBJ1-6	TGCGCCAGCAGCTTGGGCCAGGGGGCGTACAGTTCACCCCTCCACTTT	CASSLGQGAYSSPLHF
TRBD1	.	TRBV4-1	TRBJ2-1	TGCGCCAGCAGCCAAGGGGACAGCAACCCTCAATTTGAGCAGTTCTTC	CASSQGDSNPQFEQFF
.	.	TRBV7-2	TRBJ2-1	TGTGCCAGCAGCTTGACTAGTGGGGGCTACAATGAGCAGTTCTTC	CASSLTSGGYNEQFF
TRBD1	.	TRBV27	TRBJ1-2	TGTGCCAGCAGCCCCAGCAGGGGGCAGAACTATGGCTACACCTTC	CASSPSRGQNYGYTF
.	once	TRBV19	TRBJ1-3	TGTGCCAGTAGCAGGGTTGCCACTGGAAACACCATATATTTT	CASSRVATGNTIYF
TRBD1	.	TRBV2	TRBJ2-5	TGTGCCAGCAGGGGGACAGGCCAAGAGACCCAGTACTTC	CASRGTGQETQYF
TRBD2	.	TRBV9	TRBJ2-1	TGTGCCAGCAGTCCTACTAGCGGGGACTACAATGAGCAGTTCTTC	CASSPTSGDYNEQFF
.	.	TRBV19	TRBJ1-5	TGTGCCAGTAGTACCCAGTTAAATCAGCCCCAGCATTTT	CASSTQLNQPQHF
.	.	TRBV20-1	TRBJ2-3	TGCAGTGCTAGTCAGCCGGGAGCGGATACGCAGTATTTT	CSASQPGADTQYF
.	.	TRBV3-1/TRBV3-2	TRBJ1-1	TGTGCCAGCAACCGCCCCGGTGAGAACACTGAAGCTTTCTTT	CASNRPGENTEAFF
TRBD1	.	TRBV11-3	TRBJ1-1	TGTGCCAGCAGCTTAGATCAACAGGGGGCTGAAGCTTTCTTT	CASSLDQQGAEAFF
TRBD2	.	TRBV18	TRBJ2-3	TGTGCCAGCTCACCACGTAGCGGGGGGGCAGCAGATACGCAGTATTTT	CASSPRSGGAADTQYF
.	.	TRBV10-3	TRBJ1-3	TGTGCCATCAGTGAGTCGACGGACAGAGAGAGTTCTGGAAACACCATATATTTT	CAISESTDRESSGNTIYF
TRBD1	.	TRBV25-1	TRBJ2-1	TGTGCCAGCAGCCTGGCAGGACAGGGGAACAATGAGCAGTTCTTC	CASSLAGQGNNEQFF
.	.	TRBV2	TRBJ1-3	TGTGCCAGCAGTGTAAGTCGACACAACTCTGGAAACACCATATATTTT	CASSVSRHNSGNTIYF
TRBD1	.	TRBV6-6	TRBJ2-2	TGTGCCAGCAGTCGAGCGACAGGGACAAACACCGGGGAGCTGTTTTTT	CASSRATGTNTGELFF
TRBD1	.	TRBV24-1	TRBJ2-1	TGTGCCACCAGTGATGTGGGACAGGGAATTGCTGAGCAGTTCTTC	CATSDVGQGIAEQFF
.	.	TRBV2	TRBJ1-4	TGTGCCAGCACCGAAGGGGGGGTACGGGAAAAACTGTTTTTT	CASTEGGVREKLFF
.	.	TRBV19	TRBJ1-1	TGTGCCAGTAGTATAGGAGTTACGTCTTCGGCTTTCTTT	CASSIGVTSSAFF
.	.	TRBV6-5	TRBJ1-5	TGTGCCAGCAGTCTCGGACTCAGCAATCAGCCCCAGCATTTT	CASSLGLSNQPQHF
TRBD1	.	TRBV6-9	TRBJ2-2	TGTGCCAGCAGTTATTCAGACAGGGGGTCCACCGGGGAGCTGTTTTTT	CASSYSDRGSTGELFF